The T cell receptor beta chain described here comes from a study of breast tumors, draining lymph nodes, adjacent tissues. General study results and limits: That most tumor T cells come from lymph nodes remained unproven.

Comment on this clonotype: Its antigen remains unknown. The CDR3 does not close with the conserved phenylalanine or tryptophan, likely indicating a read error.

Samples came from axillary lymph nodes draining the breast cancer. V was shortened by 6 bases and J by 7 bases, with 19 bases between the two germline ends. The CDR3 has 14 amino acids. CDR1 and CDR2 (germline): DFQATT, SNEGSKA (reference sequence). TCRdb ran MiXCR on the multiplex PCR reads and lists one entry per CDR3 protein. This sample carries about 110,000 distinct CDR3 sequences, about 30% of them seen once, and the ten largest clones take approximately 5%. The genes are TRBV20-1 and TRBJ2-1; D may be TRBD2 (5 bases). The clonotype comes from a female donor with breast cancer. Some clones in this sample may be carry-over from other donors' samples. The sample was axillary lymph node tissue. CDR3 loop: CSASPGTVVNEQFV. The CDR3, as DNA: TGCAGTGCCAGTCCGGGAACAGTTGTTAATGAGCAGTTCGTC.